This T cell receptor beta chain stems from a study of graft-versus-host responses after intestinal transplantation. In the study overall: The whole recipient group had anti-thymocyte globulin induction followed by tacrolimus and steroids for three to four years. General observations from the study: Where graft-donor T cell macrochimerism was present, patients had high graft-versus-host to host-versus-graft clonal ratios in allografts.

Plating combined roughly 200,000 CFSE-labeled responder cells with roughly 200,000 irradiated, violet-dye-labeled stimulator cells. Here immunoSEQ multiplex PCR was the method, and the copy in TCRdb shows in-frame clones only, minus some. The sample consists of approximately 15,000 clones, about 31% of them appearing once. This clone has more than one count but fewer than ten. V trimming: 4 bases; J trimming: 1 base; junction bases outside the gene matches: 3. Germline CDR1 and CDR2: MNHEY and SMNVEV (reference sequence). The CDR3 sequence is 15 residues long. The origin of this receptor is a human patient who received an intestinal transplant. The sample in question was alloreactive CD8+ T cells from a mixed lymphocyte reaction culture, obtained before intestinal transplant. Subset indicated: CFSE-low proliferating T cells sorted from roughly six-day pre-transplant mixed lymphocyte reaction (GvH or HvG direction). This chain joins TRBV27 and TRBJ2-5; 10 bases agree with TRBD2. The CDR3 nucleotides read TGTGCCAGCAGTTGGACTAGCGGATCCCAAGAGACCCAGTACTTC. It is translated as CASSWTSGSQETQYF.